Shown below are 21 T cell receptor beta chains from a single sample sequenced in a study of TIL therapy for anti-PD-1-resistant metastatic lung cancer. Time point described: pre-treatment sample, taken before nivolumab and TIL therapy. The immunoSEQ assay was v3. Repertoires were generated with immunoSEQ multiplex PCR, while TCRdb's copy carries only in-frame clones and drops some. The sample includes about 60,000 clones, roughly 66% seen only once; the top ten take around 6.6%. The sample in question was blood, obtained at baseline. The receptors shown here come from a person aged 25-79 years with non-small cell lung cancer.

This clone came up a few times. The V gene is TRBV5-4, the J gene TRBJ2-5, with 7 positions matching TRBD1. The CDR3 consists of 14 residues. Germline values: CDR1 SGHNT, CDR2 YYREEE (reference sequence). J was trimmed by 5 bases and V by 2 bases; bases with no gene match: 6. The CDR3 is CASSFDRVYETQYF. The CDR3 coding sequence is TGTGCCAGCAGCTTCGACAGGGTCTACGAGACCCAGTACTTC.

The chain joins TRBV29-1 to TRBJ2-5; 7 bases are shared with TRBD2. V shed 7 bases and J 4 bases; nucleotides not matched to a gene: 6. The CDR3 sequence is 12 residues long. Germline V gene lookup returns CDR1 SQVTM and CDR2 ANQGSEA. The CDR3 is CSALAGAETQYF. CDR3 nucleotides: TGCAGCGCGCTGGCGGGAGCAGAGACCCAGTACTTC.

The chain carries TRBV27 and TRBJ1-2; the D is unclear. V lost 0 bases and J 5 bases, leaving 10 bases between the germline ends. The CDR3 length is 14 residues. Germline values: CDR1 MNHEY, CDR2 SMNVEV (reference sequence). The DNA of the CDR3 is TGTGCCAGCAGTTTATCGTTCACCTCTTATGGCTACACCTTC. It yields the protein CASSLSFTSYGYTF.

There are a few counts of this clone. The gene calls are TRBV7-9 and TRBJ1-1; the D gene is possibly TRBD1 (5 bases). Germline V lookup: CDR1 SEHNR, CDR2 FQNEAQ (reference sequence). Trimming removed 2 bases at V and 4 bases at J, with 8 bases between. This CDR3 has 13 residues. CDR3 residues: CASSLIGGTEAFF. The CDR3 nucleotides are TGTGCCAGCAGCTTAATCGGGGGCACTGAAGCTTTCTTT.

This chain links TRBV18 with TRBJ1-6; maybe TRBD1 (5 bases). There are 15 residues in the CDR3. CDR1 is KGHSH and CDR2 is LQKENI in the germline V gene. The V gene lost 2 bases and the J gene lost 11 bases, with 16 bases spanning the gap. The CDR3 region is CASSPIPGRVAPLHF. DNA for the CDR3: TGTGCCAGCTCACCAATTCCGGGACGGGTGGCACCCCTCCACTTT. The full variable domain, with the rest looked up from reference TRBV18 and TRBJ1-6, is NAGVMQNPRHLVRRRGQEARLRCSPMKGHSHVYWYRQLPEEGLKFMVYLQKENIIDESGMPKERFSAEFPKEGPSILRIQQVVRGDSAAYFCASSPIPGRVAPLHFGNGTRLTVT.

The table lists this clone with a few counts. The V and J genes are TRBV30 and TRBJ1-4, with 7 bases that match TRBD1. V was clipped by 3 bases and J by 7 bases; unmatched bases: 8. Germline CDR1 is GTSNPN and CDR2 is SVGIG (reference sequence). The CDR3 covers 14 residues. CDR3 residues: CAWSYRGGGEKLFF. The CDR3 coding sequence is TGTGCCTGGAGCTACAGGGGTGGGGGTGAAAAACTGTTTTTT. The full variable domain, in which reference TRBV30 and TRBJ1-4 provide the parts outside the CDR3, is SQTIHQWPATLVQPVGSPLSLECTVEGTSNPNLYWYRQAAGRGLQLLFYSVGIGQISSEVPQNLSASRPQDRQFILSSKKLLLSDSGFYLCAWSYRGGGEKLFFGSGTQLSVL.

The chain has TRBV11-2 and TRBJ2-3; D may correspond to TRBD1 or TRBD2 (5 bases each). Germline V CDR1 and CDR2: SGHAT, FQNNGV. This CDR3 has 17 residues. Deletions cut 5 bases from V and 1 base from J, with 19 bases between. The CDR3 coding sequence is TGTGCCAGCAGCCCGAGAGTACTAGGGGACCGCACAGATACGCAGTATTTT. Residues: CASSPRVLGDRTDTQYF.

This clone was counted a single time. The chain links TRBV30 to TRBJ1-4; D is undetermined. The V gene lost 4 bases and the J gene lost 4 bases, with 16 bases spanning the gap. Germline V gene lookup returns CDR1 GTSNPN and CDR2 SVGIG (reference sequence). The CDR3 is 15 amino acids. The CDR3 is CAWTPGLSNNEKLFF. Here the CDR3 DNA reads TGTGCCTGGACCCCCGGACTCTCTAATAATGAAAAACTGTTTTTT.

J is TRBJ2-5 and V is TRBV5-1; D is perhaps TRBD1 (6 bases). The CDR3 totals 15 residues. The germline V gene has CDR1 SGHRS and CDR2 YFSETQ. V shed 0 bases and J shed 0 bases, with 9 bases lying between them. The DNA of the CDR3 is TGCGCCAGCAGCTTGGGGACAGCCGACCAAGAGACCCAGTACTTC. This sequence encodes CASSLGTADQETQYF.

The table lists this clone with a few counts. This rearrangement joins TRBV30 to TRBJ2-7; D is uncertain. V shed 1 base and J shed 2 bases, with 6 bases lying between them. The CDR3 totals 12 residues. The germline V gene has CDR1 GTSNPN and CDR2 SVGIG (reference sequence). CDR3 sequence (DNA): TGTGCCTGGAGTGAAACAGCCTACGAGCAGTACTTC. Its protein product is CAWSETAYEQYF.

This clone showed up just a few times. CDR3 loop: CASSPAPSGNTIYF. The CDR3 DNA follows: TGTGCCAGCAGCCCGGCACCATCTGGAAACACCATATATTTT. The chain recombines TRBV9 with TRBJ1-3; D call uncertain. Germline V gives CDR1 SGDLS, CDR2 YYNGEE. The CDR3 length is 14 residues. Deletions cut 4 bases from V and 1 base from J, with 9 bases between.

The chain carries TRBV10-3 and TRBJ1-2; no clear D gene. Trimming took off 4 bases at V and 4 bases at J, with 10 bases between the two ends. Germline CDR1 is ENHRY and CDR2 is SYGVKD. The CDR3 spans 13 residues. CDR3 sequence: CAISVSPFYGYTF. CDR3 bases: TGTGCCATCAGTGTGTCCCCTTTCTATGGCTACACCTTC.

The chain uses TRBV30 and TRBJ2-5; either TRBD1 or TRBD2 may fit D (5 bases each). The CDR3 is made up of 14 amino acids. The germline V and J ends were trimmed by 3 bases and 3 bases, with 14 bases remaining between them. Germline V gives CDR1 GTSNPN, CDR2 SVGIG (reference sequence). CDR3 in DNA: TGTGCCTGGAGGCTTCTGGGACCGGAAGAGACCCAGTACTTC. Amino acid sequence: CAWRLLGPEETQYF. Full variable domain (rest looked up from reference TRBV30 and TRBJ2-5): SQTIHQWPATLVQPVGSPLSLECTVEGTSNPNLYWYRQAAGRGLQLLFYSVGIGQISSEVPQNLSASRPQDRQFILSSKKLLLSDSGFYLCAWRLLGPEETQYFGPGTRLLVL.

The gene calls are TRBV27 and TRBJ2-7, with unresolved D. Germline lookup yields CDR1 MNHEY and CDR2 SMNVEV (reference sequence). The CDR3 runs 10 residues. V was clipped by 4 bases and J by 4 bases, with 2 bases between them. This CDR3 reads CASSSYEQYF. CDR3 DNA: TGTGCCAGCAGTTCTTACGAGCAGTACTTC.

This clone was seen only a few times. J is TRBJ1-1 and V is TRBV27, with 11 bases identical to TRBD1. The V gene's germline CDR1 is MNHEY and CDR2 SMNVEV (reference sequence). The CDR3 extends over 14 amino acids. With 2 bases clipped from V and 4 bases from J, the junction kept 0 bases outside the gene matches. CDR3 loop: CASSLGTGGTEAFF. Here the CDR3 DNA reads TGTGCCAGCAGTTTAGGGACAGGGGGCACTGAAGCTTTCTTT.

There are a few counts of this clone. This chain uses TRBV25-1 with TRBJ2-7, with D perhaps matching TRBD2 (6 bases). The CDR3 covers 13 residues. CDR1 MGHDK and CDR2 SYGVNS come from the germline V gene. V lost 4 bases, J lost 5 bases, and 12 bases lay in between. The CDR3 here is CASSAREVHEQYF. The CDR3 bases are TGTGCCAGCAGTGCCAGGGAGGTCCACGAGCAGTACTTC.

The gene calls are TRBV7-2 and TRBJ2-5, with 9 bases fitting TRBD2. The germline gives CDR1 SGHTA, CDR2 FQGNSA. CDR3 length equals 16 residues. Germline trimming cut 6 bases from V and 5 bases from J; bases unmatched to any gene: 13. CDR3 loop: CASSTGTSFLSETQYF. The CDR3 nucleotides read TGTGCCAGCAGTACCGGGACTAGCTTTCTGTCCGAGACCCAGTACTTC.

Within the sample, this clone is medium-sized. CDR3 loop: CASSHRDRNYEQYF. The CDR3 nucleotides read TGTGCCAGCAGCCACCGGGACAGGAACTACGAGCAGTACTTC. This chain uses TRBV7-9 with TRBJ2-7; 8 bases are a match to TRBD1. This CDR3 is built from 14 residues. Trimming cost V 5 bases and J 3 bases; bases outside gene matches: 6. CDR1 and CDR2 (germline): SEHNR, FQNEAQ (reference sequence). The full variable domain, in which reference TRBV7-9 and TRBJ2-7 provide the parts outside the CDR3, is DTGVSQNPRHKITKRGQNVTFRCDPISEHNRLYWYRQTLGQGPEFLTYFQNEAQLEKSRLLSDRFSAERPKGSFSTLEIQRTEQGDSAMYLCASSHRDRNYEQYFGPGTRLTVT.

The chain is built from TRBV7-2 and TRBJ1-2, with TRBD1 identical over 7 bases. In germline, CDR1 is SGHTA, CDR2 FQGNSA. The CDR3 loop spans 15 amino acids. The V and J ends lost 0 bases and 7 bases, in that order; junction bases with no gene match: 8. The CDR3 protein is CASSLATGMQSGYTF. The CDR3 DNA reads TGTGCCAGCAGCTTAGCGACAGGGATGCAGTCTGGCTACACCTTC.

The CDR3: CASSFSSGPAYEQYF. CDR3 DNA: TGCGCCAGCAGCTTCTCTAGCGGGCCCGCCTACGAGCAGTACTTC. V and J are TRBV5-1 and TRBJ2-7, with TRBD2 matching 8 bases. The trim removed 2 bases at V and 2 bases at J, leaving 6 bases unmatched. This CDR3 comprises 15 residues. CDR1 and CDR2 from the germline V gene are SGHRS and YFSETQ.

This sequence joins TRBV7-9 and TRBJ2-7; 8 bases map to TRBD1. CDR1 and CDR2 (germline): SEHNR, FQNEAQ (reference sequence). With V trimmed by 1 base and J by 2 bases, 4 bases remained unmatched. The CDR3 covers 15 residues. Written as DNA, the CDR3 is TGTGCCAGCAGCTTAGGGACAGGGCCCCCCTACGAGCAGTACTTC. This gives the protein CASSLGTGPPYEQYF.